This is a list of T cell receptor beta chains from one sample in a study of blood T cell repertoires in COVID-19. Sequenced by immunoSEQ multiplex PCR; TCRdb stores in-frame clones only, minus some. Altogether 150,000 to 200,000 clones are present, around 86% being singletons, with the ten largest covering over 7%. Sequenced: peripheral blood. The receptor source for this set is a woman of 80 years or more in a cohort sampled during active or convalescent COVID-19. Both conserved end residues are part of each CDR3. Each record gives: V gene, CDR3 protein.

v_call: TRBV10-3; cdr3_aa: CAIPKTENTGELFF
v_call: TRBV18; cdr3_aa: CASSPGETNTEAFF
v_call: TRBV3-1/TRBV3-2; cdr3_aa: CASSQGTVATEAFF
v_call: TRBV20-1; cdr3_aa: CSASVGVSYNEQFF
v_call: TRBV19; cdr3_aa: CASSISPNTEAFF
v_call: TRBV19; cdr3_aa: CASSIGGFQGDGYTF
v_call: TRBV5-1; cdr3_aa: CASSLYEGGGEKLFF
v_call: TRBV5-4; cdr3_aa: CASSDWTGGFNGYTF
v_call: TRBV5-1; cdr3_aa: CASSLLRGSPGNTIYF
v_call: TRBV23-1; cdr3_aa: CASPGTGANTGELFF
v_call: TRBV18; cdr3_aa: CASSPQTSSNYGYTF
v_call: TRBV5-1; cdr3_aa: CASSLSGGGYGYTF
v_call: TRBV12-3/TRBV12-4; cdr3_aa: CASRTVPSGEQYF
v_call: TRBV6-5; cdr3_aa: CASSKTGKNNEQFF
v_call: TRBV5-1; cdr3_aa: CASSRQGLAGADTQYF
v_call: TRBV7-9; cdr3_aa: CASSYPAVTFF
v_call: TRBV10-3; cdr3_aa: CALGAVRGNYGYTF
v_call: TRBV3-1/TRBV3-2; cdr3_aa: CASSQSGNTIYF
v_call: TRBV28; cdr3_aa: CASSLGERGPILLAKNIQYF
v_call: TRBV12-3/TRBV12-4; cdr3_aa: CAIQLRGVYGYTF
v_call: TRBV24-1; cdr3_aa: CATSQQELRSYNEQFF
v_call: TRBV2; cdr3_aa: CASRQGTDTQYF
v_call: TRBV5-6; cdr3_aa: CASSWDRDVNTF
v_call: TRBV19; cdr3_aa: CASSRTVNTEAFF
v_call: TRBV18; cdr3_aa: CASSPSTPPGNTIYF
v_call: TRBV5-1; cdr3_aa: CASFPEPGGRTGELFF
v_call: TRBV6-2/TRBV6-3; cdr3_aa: CASSTSTRSENLYEQYF
v_call: TRBV9; cdr3_aa: CASSVIGASREQFF
v_call: TRBV5-1; cdr3_aa: CASSPTGVRGQPQHF
v_call: TRBV9; cdr3_aa: CASSYGTGLQETQYF
v_call: TRBV5-1; cdr3_aa: CASSPRDRGLETQYF
v_call: TRBV5-1; cdr3_aa: CASSLLWEGGEMDYGYTF
v_call: TRBV11-2; cdr3_aa: CASSPGGTGYTF
v_call: TRBV5-1; cdr3_aa: CASSPRLAGTGELFF
v_call: TRBV11-3; cdr3_aa: CASSLDGGSTDTQYF
v_call: TRBV10-3; cdr3_aa: CAISPSGTGNSPLHF
v_call: TRBV20-1; cdr3_aa: CSASGSGRDTGELFF
v_call: TRBV3-1/TRBV3-2; cdr3_aa: CASSQDHGGSRNTIYF
v_call: TRBV12-5; cdr3_aa: CASGPSGGLNEQFF
v_call: TRBV6-5; cdr3_aa: CASSRTFSANYGYTF
v_call: TRBV6-5; cdr3_aa: CASSEGGREDPEAFF
v_call: TRBV6-4; cdr3_aa: CASSAQHNQPQHF
v_call: TRBV27; cdr3_aa: CASSSGRDTGELFF
v_call: TRBV28; cdr3_aa: CASSSSGGGSYEQYF
v_call: TRBV5-1; cdr3_aa: CASSLASGGTEAFF
v_call: TRBV2; cdr3_aa: CASRRLLPGTQYF
v_call: TRBV6-5; cdr3_aa: CASFDGRGINNEQFF
v_call: TRBV19; cdr3_aa: CASSSGYGYTF
v_call: TRBV2; cdr3_aa: CASSELAGGADTQYF
v_call: TRBV27; cdr3_aa: CASSKDREAEKLFF
v_call: TRBV11-2; cdr3_aa: CASSRRGTTIEKLFF
v_call: TRBV3-1/TRBV3-2; cdr3_aa: CASSQMRSSGNEQFF